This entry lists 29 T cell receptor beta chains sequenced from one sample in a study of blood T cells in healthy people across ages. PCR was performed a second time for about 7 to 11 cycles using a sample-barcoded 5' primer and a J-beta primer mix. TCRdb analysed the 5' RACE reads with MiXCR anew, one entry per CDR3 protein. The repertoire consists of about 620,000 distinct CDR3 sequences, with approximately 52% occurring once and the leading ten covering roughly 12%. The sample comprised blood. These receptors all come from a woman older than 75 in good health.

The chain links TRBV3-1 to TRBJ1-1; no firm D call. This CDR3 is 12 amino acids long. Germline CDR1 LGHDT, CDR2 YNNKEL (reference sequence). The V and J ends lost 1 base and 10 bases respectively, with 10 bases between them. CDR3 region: CASSQGAERAFF. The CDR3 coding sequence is TGTGCCAGCAGCCAAGGGGCCGAACGAGCTTTCTTT.

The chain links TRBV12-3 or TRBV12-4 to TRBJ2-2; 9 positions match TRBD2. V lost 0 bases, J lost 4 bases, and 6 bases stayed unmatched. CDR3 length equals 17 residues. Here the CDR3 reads CASSLAAGGPRTGELFF. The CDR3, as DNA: TGTGCCAGCAGTTTAGCGGCGGGAGGGCCGCGCACCGGGGAGCTGTTTTTT.

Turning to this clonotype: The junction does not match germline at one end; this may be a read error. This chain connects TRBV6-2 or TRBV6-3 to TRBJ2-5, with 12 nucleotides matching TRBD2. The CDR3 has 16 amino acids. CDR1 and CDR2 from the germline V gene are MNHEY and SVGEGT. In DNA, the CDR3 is TGTGTCAGCAGACTAGCGGGAGCAGTTTACCAAGAGACCCAGTACTTC. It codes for CVSRLAGAVYQETQYF.

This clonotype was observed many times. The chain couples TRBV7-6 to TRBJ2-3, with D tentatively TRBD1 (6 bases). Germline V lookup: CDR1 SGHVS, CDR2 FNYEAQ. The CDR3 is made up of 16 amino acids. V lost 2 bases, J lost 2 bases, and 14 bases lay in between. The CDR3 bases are TGTGCCAGCAGCTTAACAGGGAGTACCTACACAGATACGCAGTATTTT. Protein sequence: CASSLTGSTYTDTQYF.

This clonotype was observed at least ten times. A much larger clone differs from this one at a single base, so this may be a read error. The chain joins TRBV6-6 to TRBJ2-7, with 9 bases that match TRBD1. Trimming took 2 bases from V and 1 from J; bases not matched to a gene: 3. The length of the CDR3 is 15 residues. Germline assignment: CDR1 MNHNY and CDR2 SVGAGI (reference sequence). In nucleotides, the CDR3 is TGTGCCAGCAGTTACGCGACAGGGGGATCCTACGAGCAGTACTTC. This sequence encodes CASSYATGGSYEQYF.

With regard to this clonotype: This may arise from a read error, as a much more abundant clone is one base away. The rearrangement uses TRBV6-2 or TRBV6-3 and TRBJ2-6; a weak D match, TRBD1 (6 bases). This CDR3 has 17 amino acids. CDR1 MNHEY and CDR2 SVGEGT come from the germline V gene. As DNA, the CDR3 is TGTGCCACCCATCGAACAGGGAAAAACTCTGGGGCCAACGTCCTGATTTTC. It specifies CATHRTGKNSGANVLIF.

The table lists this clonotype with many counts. CDR3 region: CSASPPGGTTDTQYF. The CDR3 nucleotides read TGCAGTGCTTCACCCCCAGGGGGAACTACAGATACGCAGTATTTT. V is TRBV20-1 and J is TRBJ2-3; 7 bases are shared with TRBD1. The trim removed 5 bases at V and 3 bases at J, leaving 11 bases unmatched. Germline-derived CDR1 and CDR2 are DFQATT and SNEGSKA (reference sequence). This CDR3 contains 15 residues.

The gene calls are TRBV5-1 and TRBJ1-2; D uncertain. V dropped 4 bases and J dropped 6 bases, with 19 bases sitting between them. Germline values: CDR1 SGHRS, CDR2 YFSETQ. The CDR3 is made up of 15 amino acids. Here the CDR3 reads CASSTAGPRSNGYTF. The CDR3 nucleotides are TGCGCCAGCAGCACCGCGGGCCCCCGAAGTAATGGCTACACCTTC.

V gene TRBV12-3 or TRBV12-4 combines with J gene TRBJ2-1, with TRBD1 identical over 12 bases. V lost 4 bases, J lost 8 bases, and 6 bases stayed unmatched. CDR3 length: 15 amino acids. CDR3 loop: CASSSGTGGFDEQFF. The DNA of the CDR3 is TGTGCCAGCAGTTCCGGGACAGGGGGCTTCGATGAGCAGTTCTTC.

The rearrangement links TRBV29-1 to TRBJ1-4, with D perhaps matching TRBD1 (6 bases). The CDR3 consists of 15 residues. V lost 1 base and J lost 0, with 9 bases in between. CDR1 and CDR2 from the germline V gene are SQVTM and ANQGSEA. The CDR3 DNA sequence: TGCAGCGTTGAAGCTACAGGGACAACTAATGAAAAACTGTTTTTT. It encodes CSVEATGTTNEKLFF.

The CDR3 region is CSARTPGLYIGELFF. CDR3 bases: TGCAGTGCTAGGACCCCAGGGCTATACATCGGGGAGCTGTTTTTT. The chain recombines TRBV20-1 with TRBJ2-2, with D maybe TRBD1 (5 bases). This CDR3 is 15 amino acids long. Germline V gene sequence: CDR1 DFQATT, CDR2 SNEGSKA (reference sequence). Trimming took 3 bases from V and 7 from J, leaving 18 bases between them.

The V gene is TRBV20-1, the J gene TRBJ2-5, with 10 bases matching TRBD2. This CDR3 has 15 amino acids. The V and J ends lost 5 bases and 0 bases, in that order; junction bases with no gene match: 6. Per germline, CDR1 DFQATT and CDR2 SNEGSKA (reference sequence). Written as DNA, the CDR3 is TGCAGTGCTCCTATAGCGGGAGGCCACCAAGAGACCCAGTACTTC. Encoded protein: CSAPIAGGHQETQYF.

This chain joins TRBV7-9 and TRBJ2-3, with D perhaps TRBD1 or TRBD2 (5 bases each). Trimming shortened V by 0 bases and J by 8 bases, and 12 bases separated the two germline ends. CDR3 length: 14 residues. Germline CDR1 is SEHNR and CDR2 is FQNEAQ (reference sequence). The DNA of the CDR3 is TGTGCCAGCAGCTTAGCCGGGGCTTTGGGTACGCAGTATTTT. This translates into CASSLAGALGTQYF.

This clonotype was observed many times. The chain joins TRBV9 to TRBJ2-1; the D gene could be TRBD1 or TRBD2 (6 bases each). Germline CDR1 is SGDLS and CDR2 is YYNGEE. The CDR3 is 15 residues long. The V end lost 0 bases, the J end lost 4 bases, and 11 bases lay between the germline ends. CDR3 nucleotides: TGTGCCAGCAGCGTAGGGGGGGCGACATACAATGAGCAGTTCTTC. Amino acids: CASSVGGATYNEQFF.

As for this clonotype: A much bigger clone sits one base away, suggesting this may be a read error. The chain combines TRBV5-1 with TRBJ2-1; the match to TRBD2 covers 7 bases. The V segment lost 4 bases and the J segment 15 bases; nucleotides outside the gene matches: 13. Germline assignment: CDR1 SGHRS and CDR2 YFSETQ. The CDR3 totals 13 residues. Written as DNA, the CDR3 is TGCGCCAGCAGCATCGGACTAGAAGGGGCCCGGTTCTTC. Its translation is CASSIGLEGARFF.

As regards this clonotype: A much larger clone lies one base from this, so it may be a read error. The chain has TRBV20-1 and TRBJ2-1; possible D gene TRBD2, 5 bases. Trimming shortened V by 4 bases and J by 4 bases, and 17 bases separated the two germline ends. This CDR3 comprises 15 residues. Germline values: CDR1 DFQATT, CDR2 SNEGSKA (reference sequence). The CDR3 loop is CSAIPFRRLYNEQFF. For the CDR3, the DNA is TGCAGTGCTATCCCCTTTAGGAGGCTATACAATGAGCAGTTCTTC.

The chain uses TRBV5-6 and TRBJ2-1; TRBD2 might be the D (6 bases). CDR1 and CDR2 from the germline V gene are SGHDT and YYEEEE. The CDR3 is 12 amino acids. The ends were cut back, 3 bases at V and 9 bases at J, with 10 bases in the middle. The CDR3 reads CASSYLGGEQFF. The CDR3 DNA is TGTGCCAGCAGCTACCTGGGGGGTGAGCAGTTCTTC. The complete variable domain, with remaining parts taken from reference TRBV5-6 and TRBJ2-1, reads DAGVTQSPTHLIKTRGQQVTLRCSPKSGHDTVSWYQQALGQGPQFIFQYYEEEERQRGNFPDRFSGHQFPNYSSELNVNALLLGDSALYLCASSYLGGEQFFGPGTRLTVL.

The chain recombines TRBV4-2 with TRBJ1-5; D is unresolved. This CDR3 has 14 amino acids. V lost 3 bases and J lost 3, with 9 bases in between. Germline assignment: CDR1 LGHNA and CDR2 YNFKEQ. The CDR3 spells CASSQKGDNQPQHF. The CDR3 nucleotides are TGTGCCAGCAGCCAGAAAGGCGACAATCAGCCCCAGCATTTT.

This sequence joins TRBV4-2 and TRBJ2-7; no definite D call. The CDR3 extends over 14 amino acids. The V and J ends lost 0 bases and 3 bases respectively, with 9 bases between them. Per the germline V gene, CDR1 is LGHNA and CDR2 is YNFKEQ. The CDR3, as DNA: TGTGCCAGCAGCCAAGAAAACACGGGCTACGAGCAGTACTTC. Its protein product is CASSQENTGYEQYF.

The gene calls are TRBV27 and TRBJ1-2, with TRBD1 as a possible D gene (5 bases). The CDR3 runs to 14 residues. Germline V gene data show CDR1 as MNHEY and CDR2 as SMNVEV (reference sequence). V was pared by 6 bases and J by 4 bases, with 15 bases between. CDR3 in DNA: TGTGCCAGCAGCGTAGACGGGGCGGGCTATGGCTACACCTTC. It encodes CASSVDGAGYGYTF.

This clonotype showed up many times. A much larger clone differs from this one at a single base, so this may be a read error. CDR3 residues: CASSYATGSYEQYF. The CDR3 nucleotides read TGTGCCAGCAGTTACGCGACCGGGTCCTACGAGCAGTACTTC. The V call is TRBV6-5, the J call TRBJ2-7; D remains ambiguous. The CDR3 consists of 14 residues. Trimming took off 2 bases at V and 1 base at J, with 9 bases between the two ends. Germline CDR1 and CDR2: MNHEY and SVGAGI.

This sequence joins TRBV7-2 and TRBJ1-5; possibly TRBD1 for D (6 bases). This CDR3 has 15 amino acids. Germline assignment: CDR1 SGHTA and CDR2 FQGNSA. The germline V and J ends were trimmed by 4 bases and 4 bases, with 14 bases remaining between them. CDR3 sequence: CASSSRGTLNQPQHF. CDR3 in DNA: TGTGCCAGCAGCTCGAGAGGGACACTTAATCAGCCCCAGCATTTT.

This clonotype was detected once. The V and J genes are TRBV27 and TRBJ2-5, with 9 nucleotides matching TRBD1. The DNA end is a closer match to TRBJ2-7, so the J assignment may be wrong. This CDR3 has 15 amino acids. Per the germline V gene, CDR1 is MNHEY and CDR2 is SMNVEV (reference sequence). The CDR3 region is CASSLGGTGYYEQYF. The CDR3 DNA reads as TGTGCCAGCAGTTTGGGGGGGACAGGGTACTACGAGCAGTACTTC.

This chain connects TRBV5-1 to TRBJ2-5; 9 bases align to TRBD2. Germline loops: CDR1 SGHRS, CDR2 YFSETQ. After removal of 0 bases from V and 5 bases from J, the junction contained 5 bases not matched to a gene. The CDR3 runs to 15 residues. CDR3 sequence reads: CASSLALAGAETQYF. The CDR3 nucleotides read TGCGCCAGCAGCTTGGCCTTAGCGGGAGCGGAGACCCAGTACTTC.

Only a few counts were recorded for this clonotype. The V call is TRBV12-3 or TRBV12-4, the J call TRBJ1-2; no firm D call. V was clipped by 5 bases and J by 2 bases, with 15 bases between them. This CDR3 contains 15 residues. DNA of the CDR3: TGTGCCAGCAGTATGATTTCCGGAATGAACTATGGCTACACCTTC. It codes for CASSMISGMNYGYTF.

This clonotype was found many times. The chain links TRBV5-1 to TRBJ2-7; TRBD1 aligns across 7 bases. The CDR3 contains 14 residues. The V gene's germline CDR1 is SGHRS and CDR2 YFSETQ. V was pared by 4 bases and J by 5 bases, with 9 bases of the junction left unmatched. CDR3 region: CASSLRTGRNEQYF. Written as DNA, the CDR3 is TGCGCCAGCAGCCTCAGGACAGGACGAAACGAGCAGTACTTC.

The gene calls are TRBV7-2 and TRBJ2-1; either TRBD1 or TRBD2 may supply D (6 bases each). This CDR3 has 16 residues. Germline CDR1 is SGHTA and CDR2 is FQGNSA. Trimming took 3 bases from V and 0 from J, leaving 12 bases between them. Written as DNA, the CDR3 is TGTGCCAGCAGCTTTTGGGGGGCCCTCTCCTACAATGAGCAGTTCTTC. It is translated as CASSFWGALSYNEQFF.

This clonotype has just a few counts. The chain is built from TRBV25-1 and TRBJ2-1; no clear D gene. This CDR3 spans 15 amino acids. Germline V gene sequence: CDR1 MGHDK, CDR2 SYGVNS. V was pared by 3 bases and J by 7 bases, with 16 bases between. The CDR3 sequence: CASSDPGPFRNEQFF. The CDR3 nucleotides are TGTGCCAGCAGTGATCCCGGACCATTCAGAAATGAGCAGTTCTTC.

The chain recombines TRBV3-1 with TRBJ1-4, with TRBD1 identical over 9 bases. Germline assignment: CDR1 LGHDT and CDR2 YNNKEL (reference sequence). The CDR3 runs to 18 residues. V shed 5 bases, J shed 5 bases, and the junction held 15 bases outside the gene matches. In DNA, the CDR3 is TGTGCCAGCAGCGTTCGGACAGGGGCCGGAGGGAAAAATGAAAAACTGTTTTTT. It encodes CASSVRTGAGGKNEKLFF.